This T cell receptor beta chain emerged from a study of blood T cell repertoires in COVID-19. Study summary: Spain, Italy and the United States supplied samples that represented acute and convalescent COVID-19. T cells, B-cell-depleted T cells, or PBMCs supplied cDNA or gDNA.

In Seattle, patients joined the study during active infection and were tracked longitudinally. In the source study's methods: By means of reference gene primer amplification, nucleated cell counts were estimated. The repertoire was sequenced with immunoSEQ multiplex PCR; TCRdb's copy has only in-frame clones and lacks some. The DNA was the basis for D and trimming; V, J and clone size are from that table. The sample lists 350,000 or so clones, around nine tenths occurring once. This CDR3 is 16 amino acids long. Germline CDR1 reads MNHNS; CDR2 reads SASEGT. The V segment lost 3 bases and the J segment 2 bases; nucleotides outside the gene matches: 9.

The receptor was derived from a woman aged 60-75 years with COVID-19, enrolled during active disease. Sequenced sample: peripheral blood. This chain connects TRBV6-1 to TRBJ1-2; 7 bases fit TRBD1. The CDR3 nucleotides read TGTGCCAGCAGTGACCCGAGGGGACAGTCAAACTATGGCTACACCTTC. It yields the protein CASSDPRGQSNYGYTF.